The sequence of this T cell receptor (beta chain) was determined in a study of T cells after yellow fever vaccination. A universal primer site and UMIs were added as TCR cDNA was made by 5'RACE template switching. TCRdb reanalysed the 5' RACE reads using MiXCR and keeps one entry per CDR3 protein. In the table there are about 210,000 distinct CDR3 sequences, roughly 6.8% of which are singletons. This clonotype was seen many times. As yet, its antigen is unknown. Findings and limits, study-wide: The CD4 and CD8 compartments had a small share of their clonotypes in common.

The CDR3 contains 14 residues. V was pared by 4 bases and J by 0 bases, with 4 bases of the junction left unmatched. Germline V CDR1 and CDR2: DFQATT, SNEGSKA (reference sequence). This chain connects TRBV20-1 to TRBJ2-3; 7 nucleotides agree with TRBD1. Sample: CD4+ T cells sorted from PBMCs, taken on the day of the yellow fever booster vaccination. The TCR was taken from a man between 25 and 39 years old who received the YFV17D yellow fever vaccine. Here the CDR3 DNA reads TGCAGTGCTAAACAGGGGCTAAGCACAGATACGCAGTATTTT. It translates to CSAKQGLSTDTQYF.